There are many counts of the clone carrying this TCR beta chain. What it recognizes is unknown. This specimen belongs to a study of regulatory T cells in long-lasting Graves disease. Regarding the study as a whole: Persistent disease favored TRBV28, TRBJ1-2 and TRBJ2-5.

Germline loops: CDR1 SGHVS, CDR2 FQNEAQ. V lost 5 bases to trimming and J lost 7 bases, with 14 bases between them. This CDR3 has 13 amino acids. CDR3-region Arm-PCR and iRepertoire HTBI primers produced the TCR beta libraries. Each CDR3 protein is one row after TCRdb ran MiXCR on the multiplex PCR reads. The profile shows 400,000 to 550,000 distinct CDR3 sequences, approximately 16% of them singletons. Sample time point: newly diagnosed GD, antithyroid drugs for less than 3 months. Extracted RNA from PBMCs served as the source of the TCR library. By American Thyroid Association guidelines, Graves' disease was diagnosed in the cohort. Separately, the same data were catalogued under a study of T cells in Graves' hyperthyroidism and ophthalmopathy. That source notes: Stable disease denoted Graves' hyperthyroidism without ophthalmopathy progression within 18 months. Patients aged 18 to 65 had newly diagnosed hyperthyroidism lasting under 2 months.

This clonotype was sampled from a woman aged 18 to 35 with Graves disease. The sample consisted of peripheral blood mononuclear cells (PBMCs), taken at new diagnosis, from a patient treated with antithyroid drugs. The V and J genes are TRBV7-8 and TRBJ2-5, with D unclear. CDR3 in DNA: TGTGCCAGCAGCCTAACACTCAGCCGGACCCAGTACTTC. Its translation is CASSLTLSRTQYF.